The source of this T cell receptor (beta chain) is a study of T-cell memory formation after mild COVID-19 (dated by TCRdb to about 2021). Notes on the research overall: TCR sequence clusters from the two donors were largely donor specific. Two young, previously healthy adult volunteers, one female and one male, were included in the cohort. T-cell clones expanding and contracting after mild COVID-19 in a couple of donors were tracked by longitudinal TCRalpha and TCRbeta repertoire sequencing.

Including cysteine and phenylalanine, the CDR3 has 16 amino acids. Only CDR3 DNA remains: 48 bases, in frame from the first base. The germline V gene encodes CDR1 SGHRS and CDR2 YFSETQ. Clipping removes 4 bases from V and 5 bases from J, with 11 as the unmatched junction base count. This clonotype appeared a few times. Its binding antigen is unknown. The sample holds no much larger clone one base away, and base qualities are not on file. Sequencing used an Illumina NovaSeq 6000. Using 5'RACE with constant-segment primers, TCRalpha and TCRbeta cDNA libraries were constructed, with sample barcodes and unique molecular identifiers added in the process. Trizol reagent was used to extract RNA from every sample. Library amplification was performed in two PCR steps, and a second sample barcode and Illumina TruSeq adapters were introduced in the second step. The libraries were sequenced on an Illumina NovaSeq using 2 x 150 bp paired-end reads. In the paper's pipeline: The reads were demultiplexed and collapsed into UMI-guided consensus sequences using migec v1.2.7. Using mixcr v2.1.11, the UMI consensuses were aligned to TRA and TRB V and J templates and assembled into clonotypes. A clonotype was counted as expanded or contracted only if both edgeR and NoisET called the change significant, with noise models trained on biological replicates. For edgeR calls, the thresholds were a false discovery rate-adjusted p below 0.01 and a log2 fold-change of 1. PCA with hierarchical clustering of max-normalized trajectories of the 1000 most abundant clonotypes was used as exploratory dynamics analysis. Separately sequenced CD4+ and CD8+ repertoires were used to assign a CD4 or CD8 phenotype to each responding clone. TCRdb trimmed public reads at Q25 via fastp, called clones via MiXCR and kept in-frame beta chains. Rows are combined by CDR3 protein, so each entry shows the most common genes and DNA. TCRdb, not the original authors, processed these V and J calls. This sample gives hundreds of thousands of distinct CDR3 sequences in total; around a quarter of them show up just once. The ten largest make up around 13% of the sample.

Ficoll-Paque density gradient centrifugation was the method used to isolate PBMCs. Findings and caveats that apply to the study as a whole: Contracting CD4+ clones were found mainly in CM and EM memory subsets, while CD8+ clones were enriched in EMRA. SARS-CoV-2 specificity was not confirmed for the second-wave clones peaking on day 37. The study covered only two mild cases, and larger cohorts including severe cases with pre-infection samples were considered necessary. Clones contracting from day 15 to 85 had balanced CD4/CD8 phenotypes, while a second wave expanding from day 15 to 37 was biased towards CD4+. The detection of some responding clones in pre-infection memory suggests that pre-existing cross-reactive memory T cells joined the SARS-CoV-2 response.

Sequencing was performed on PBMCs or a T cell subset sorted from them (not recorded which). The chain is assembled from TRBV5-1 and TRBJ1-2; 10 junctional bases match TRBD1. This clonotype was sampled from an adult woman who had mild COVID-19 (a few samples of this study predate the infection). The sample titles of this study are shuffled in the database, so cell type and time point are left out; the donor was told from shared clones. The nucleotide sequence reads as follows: TGCGCCAGCAGCACCACCGGGACAGGGGAAACTTATGGCTACACCTTC. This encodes CASSTTGTGETYGYTF.